These 2 T cell receptor beta chains originate from one sample sequenced in a study of neurological immune-mediated disorders (dated by TCRdb to about 2019). The method behind the library was 5' RACE. These reads were obtained on an Illumina HiSeq 2500. The public sequencing data were trimmed at Q25 with fastp and processed into clonotypes with MiXCR by TCRdb, which kept only in-frame beta chains. Each CDR3 protein gets just one entry, which takes the most common genes and DNA from the rows behind it. The sample table records 55,000 to 80,000 distinct CDR3 sequences; roughly 13% of these occur just once. In total, the top ten clones hold approximately 4.6% of the sample. The time point label here, explained by the study, means: longitudinal time-point 1 (baseline). The sample was PBMCs. The receptors shown here come from a female donor with HTLV-1-associated myelopathy (HAM/TSP).

This clonotype ranks as large. The chain is built from TRBV29-1 and TRBJ2-3; 7 positions agree with TRBD2. The CDR3 length is 13 residues. V was clipped by 7 bases and J by 2 bases; unmatched bases: 6. The germline V gene has CDR1 SQVTM and CDR2 ANQGSEA. DNA of the CDR3: TGCAGCGCCATAGCGGGTTACACAGATACGCAGTATTTT. Translating it yields CSAIAGYTDTQYF.

This clonotype was seen many times. V and J are TRBV29-1 and TRBJ1-5, with 8 bases identical to TRBD1. V shed 6 bases and J 5 bases; nucleotides not matched to a gene: 0. CDR1 is SQVTM and CDR2 is ANQGSEA in the germline V gene. This CDR3 is built from 11 residues. CDR3 loop: CSVGQDQPQHF. In DNA form, the CDR3 reads TGCAGCGTGGGACAGGATCAGCCCCAGCATTTT.